The present T cell receptor (beta chain) was sequenced within a study of blood T cell repertoires in COVID-19. Study summary: The United States, Italy and Spain supplied acute and convalescent COVID-19 samples. PBMCs, B-cell-depleted T cells, or T cells were the source of the cDNA or gDNA that made up the material.

Authors' analysis steps: Amplification of reference gene primers provided the estimated nucleated cell counts. TCRdb keeps only in-frame clones here, not all; method: immunoSEQ multiplex PCR. D and trimming come from the DNA, and the V and J calls and clone size come from that table. The sample records fewer than 80,000 clones, roughly 90% being singletons. V dropped 3 bases and J dropped 0 bases, with 9 bases sitting between them. Germline V lookup: CDR1 MNHEY, CDR2 SMNVEV (reference sequence). The CDR3 extends over 15 amino acids. The sequencing input was peripheral blood. The chain joins TRBV27 to TRBJ2-1, with TRBD1 as a possible D gene (5 bases). The receptor's source is a human donor in a cohort sampled during active COVID-19. The CDR3 DNA is TGTGCCAGCAGTTTTGGTGACAGCTCCTACAATGAGCAGTTCTTC. The encoded protein is CASSFGDSSYNEQFF.